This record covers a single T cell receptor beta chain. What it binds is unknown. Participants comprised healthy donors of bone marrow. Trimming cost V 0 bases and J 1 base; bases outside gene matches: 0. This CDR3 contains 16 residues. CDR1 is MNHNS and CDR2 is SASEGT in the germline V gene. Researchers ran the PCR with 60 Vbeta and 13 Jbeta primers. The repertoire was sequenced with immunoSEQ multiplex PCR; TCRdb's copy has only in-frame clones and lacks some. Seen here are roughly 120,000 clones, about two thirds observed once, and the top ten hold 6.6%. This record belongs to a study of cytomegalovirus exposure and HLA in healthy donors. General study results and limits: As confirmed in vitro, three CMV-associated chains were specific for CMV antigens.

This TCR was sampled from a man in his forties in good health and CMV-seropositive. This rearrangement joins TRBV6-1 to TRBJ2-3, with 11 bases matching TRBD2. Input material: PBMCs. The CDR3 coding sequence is TGTGCCAGCAGTGAAGCTAGCGGGGGGGGCACAGATACGCAGTATTTT. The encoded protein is CASSEASGGGTDTQYF.